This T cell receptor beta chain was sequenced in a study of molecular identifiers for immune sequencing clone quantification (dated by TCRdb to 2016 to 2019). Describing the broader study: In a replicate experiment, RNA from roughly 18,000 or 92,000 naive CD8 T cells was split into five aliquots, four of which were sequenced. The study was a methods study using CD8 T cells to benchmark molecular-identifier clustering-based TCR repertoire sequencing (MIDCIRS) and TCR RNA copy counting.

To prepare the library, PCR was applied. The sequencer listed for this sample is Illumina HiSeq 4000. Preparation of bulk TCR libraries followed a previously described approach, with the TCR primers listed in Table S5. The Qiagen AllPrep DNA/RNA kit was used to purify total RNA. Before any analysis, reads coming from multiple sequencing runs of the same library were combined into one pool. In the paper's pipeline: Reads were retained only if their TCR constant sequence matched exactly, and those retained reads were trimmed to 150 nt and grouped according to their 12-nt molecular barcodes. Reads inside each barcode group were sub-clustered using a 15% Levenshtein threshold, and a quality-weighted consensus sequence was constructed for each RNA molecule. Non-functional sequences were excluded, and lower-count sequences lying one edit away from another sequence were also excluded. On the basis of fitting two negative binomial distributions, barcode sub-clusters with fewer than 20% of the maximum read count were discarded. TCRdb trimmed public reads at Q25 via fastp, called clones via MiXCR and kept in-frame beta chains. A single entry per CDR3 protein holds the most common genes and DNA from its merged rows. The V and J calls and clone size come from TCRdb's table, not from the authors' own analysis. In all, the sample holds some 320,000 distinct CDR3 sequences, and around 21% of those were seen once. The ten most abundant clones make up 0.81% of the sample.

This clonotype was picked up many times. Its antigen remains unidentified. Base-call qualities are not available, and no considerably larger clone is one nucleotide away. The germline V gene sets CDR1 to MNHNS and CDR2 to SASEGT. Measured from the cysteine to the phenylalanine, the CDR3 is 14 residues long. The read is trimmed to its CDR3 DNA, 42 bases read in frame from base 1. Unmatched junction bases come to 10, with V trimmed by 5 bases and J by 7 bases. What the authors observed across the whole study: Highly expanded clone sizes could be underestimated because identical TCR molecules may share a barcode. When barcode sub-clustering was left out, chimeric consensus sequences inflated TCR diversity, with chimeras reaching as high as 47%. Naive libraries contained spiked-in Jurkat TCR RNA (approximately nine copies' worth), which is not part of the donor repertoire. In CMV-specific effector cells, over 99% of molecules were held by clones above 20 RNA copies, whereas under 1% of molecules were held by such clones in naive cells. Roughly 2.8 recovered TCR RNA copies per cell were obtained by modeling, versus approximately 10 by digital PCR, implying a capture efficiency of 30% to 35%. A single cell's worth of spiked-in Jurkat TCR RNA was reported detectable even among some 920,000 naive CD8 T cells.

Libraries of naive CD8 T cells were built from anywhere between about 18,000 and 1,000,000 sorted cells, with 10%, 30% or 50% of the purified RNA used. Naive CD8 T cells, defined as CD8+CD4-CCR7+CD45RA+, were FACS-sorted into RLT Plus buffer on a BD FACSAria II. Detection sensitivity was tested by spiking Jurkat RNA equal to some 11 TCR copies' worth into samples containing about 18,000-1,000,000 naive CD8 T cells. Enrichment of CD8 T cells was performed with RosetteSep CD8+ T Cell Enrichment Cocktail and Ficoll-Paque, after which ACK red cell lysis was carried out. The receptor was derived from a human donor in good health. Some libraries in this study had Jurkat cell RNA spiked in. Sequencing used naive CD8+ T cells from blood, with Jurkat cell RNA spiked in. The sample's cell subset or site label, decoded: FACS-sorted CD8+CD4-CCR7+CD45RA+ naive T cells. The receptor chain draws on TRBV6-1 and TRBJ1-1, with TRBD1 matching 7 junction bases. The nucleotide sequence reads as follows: TGTGCCAGCAGTAAAGGGACAGCTCATGTTGAAGCTTTCTTT. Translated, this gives CASSKGTAHVEAFF.